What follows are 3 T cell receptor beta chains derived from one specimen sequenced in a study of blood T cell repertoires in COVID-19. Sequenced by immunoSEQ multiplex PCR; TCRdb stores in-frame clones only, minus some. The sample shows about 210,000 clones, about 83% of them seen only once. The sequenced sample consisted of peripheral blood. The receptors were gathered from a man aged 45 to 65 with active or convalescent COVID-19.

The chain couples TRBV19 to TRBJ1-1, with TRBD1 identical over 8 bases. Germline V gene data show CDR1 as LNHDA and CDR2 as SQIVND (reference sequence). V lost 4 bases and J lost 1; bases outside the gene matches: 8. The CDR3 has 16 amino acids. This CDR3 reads CASSSAGGGENTEAFF. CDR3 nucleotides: TGTGCCAGTAGTAGTGCAGGGGGCGGGGAGAACACTGAAGCTTTCTTT. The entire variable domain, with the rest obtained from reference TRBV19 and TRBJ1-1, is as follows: DGGITQSPKYLFRKEGQNVTLSCEQNLNHDAMYWYRQDPGQGLRLIYYSQIVNDFQKGDIAEGYSVSREKKESFPLTVTSAQKNPTAFYLCASSSAGGGENTEAFFGQGTRLTVV.

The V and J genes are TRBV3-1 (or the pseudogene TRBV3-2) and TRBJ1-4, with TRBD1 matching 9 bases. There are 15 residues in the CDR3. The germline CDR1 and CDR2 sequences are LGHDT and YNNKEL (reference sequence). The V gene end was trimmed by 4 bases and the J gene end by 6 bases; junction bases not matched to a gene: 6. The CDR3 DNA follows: TGTGCCAGCAGCCCAACAGGGGGCCCCTATGAAAAACTGTTTTTT. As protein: CASSPTGGPYEKLFF.

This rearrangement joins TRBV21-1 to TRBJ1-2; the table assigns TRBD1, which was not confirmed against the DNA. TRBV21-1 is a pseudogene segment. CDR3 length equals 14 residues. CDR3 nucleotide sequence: TGTGCCAGCAGCAAACAGGGCACTAACTATGGCTACACCTTC. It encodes CASSKQGTNYGYTF.